The clone carrying this T cell receptor (beta chain) was counted ten times or more. No antigen is known for it. TCRdb independently ran MiXCR on the 5' RACE reads; one entry per CDR3 protein. Of tens of thousands of distinct CDR3 sequences in the sample, 3% to 4% are singletons; the top ten hold 2.9%. The entry originates in a study of neurological immune-mediated disorders. In the study overall: 31 of 34 multiple sclerosis patients had relapsing-remitting disease; 3 had secondary progressive.

General study results and limits: Expanded clones shared no identical CDR3 amino acid sequences across subjects, which suggested private TCR-beta repertoires in all groups. The study phylogenetically grouped the repertoires of 18 of 34 multiple sclerosis patients into one related-CDR3 cluster, a possible signature.

Unsorted libraries were generated from 2 million PBMCs held at -80 degrees C. J lost 4 bases, V lost 5 bases, and 5 bases had no gene match. The CDR3 consists of 13 residues. The germline V gene encodes CDR1 SQVTM and CDR2 ANQGSEA. Sequencing input: PBMCs. This receptor was obtained from a woman aged 45-60 years with multiple sclerosis. This chain connects TRBV29-1 to TRBJ1-2, with TRBD1 matching over 9 bases. CDR3 in amino acids: CSVPGQGLYGYTF. The CDR3 DNA follows: TGCAGCGTTCCGGGACAGGGTCTCTATGGCTACACCTTC.